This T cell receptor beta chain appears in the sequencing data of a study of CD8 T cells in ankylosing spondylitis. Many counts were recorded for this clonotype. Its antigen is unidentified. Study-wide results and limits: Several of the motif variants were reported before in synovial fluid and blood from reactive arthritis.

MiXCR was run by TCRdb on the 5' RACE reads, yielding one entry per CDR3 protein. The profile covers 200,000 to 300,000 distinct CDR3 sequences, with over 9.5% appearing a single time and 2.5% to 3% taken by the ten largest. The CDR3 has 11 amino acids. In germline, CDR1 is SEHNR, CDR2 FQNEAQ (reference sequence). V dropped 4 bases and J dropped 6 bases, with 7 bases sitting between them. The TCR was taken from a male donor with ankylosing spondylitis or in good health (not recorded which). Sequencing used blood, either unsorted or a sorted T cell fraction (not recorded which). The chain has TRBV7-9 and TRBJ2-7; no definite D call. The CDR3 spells CASSSWGEQYF. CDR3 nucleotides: TGTGCCAGCAGCTCGTGGGGCGAGCAGTACTTC.